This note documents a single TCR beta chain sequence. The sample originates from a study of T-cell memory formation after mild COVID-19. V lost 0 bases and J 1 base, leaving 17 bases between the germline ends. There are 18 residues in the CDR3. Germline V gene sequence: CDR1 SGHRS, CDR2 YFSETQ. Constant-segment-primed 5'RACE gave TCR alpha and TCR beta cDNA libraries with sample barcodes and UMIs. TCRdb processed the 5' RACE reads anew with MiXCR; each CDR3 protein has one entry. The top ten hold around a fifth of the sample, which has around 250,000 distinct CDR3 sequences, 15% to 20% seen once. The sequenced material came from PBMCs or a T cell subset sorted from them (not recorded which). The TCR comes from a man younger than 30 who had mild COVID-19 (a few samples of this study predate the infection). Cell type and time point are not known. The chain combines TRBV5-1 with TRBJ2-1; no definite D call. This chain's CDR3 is CASSLVSQVVTSYNEQFF. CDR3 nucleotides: TGCGCCAGCAGCTTGGTATCTCAGGTAGTTACTTCCTACAATGAGCAGTTCTTC.